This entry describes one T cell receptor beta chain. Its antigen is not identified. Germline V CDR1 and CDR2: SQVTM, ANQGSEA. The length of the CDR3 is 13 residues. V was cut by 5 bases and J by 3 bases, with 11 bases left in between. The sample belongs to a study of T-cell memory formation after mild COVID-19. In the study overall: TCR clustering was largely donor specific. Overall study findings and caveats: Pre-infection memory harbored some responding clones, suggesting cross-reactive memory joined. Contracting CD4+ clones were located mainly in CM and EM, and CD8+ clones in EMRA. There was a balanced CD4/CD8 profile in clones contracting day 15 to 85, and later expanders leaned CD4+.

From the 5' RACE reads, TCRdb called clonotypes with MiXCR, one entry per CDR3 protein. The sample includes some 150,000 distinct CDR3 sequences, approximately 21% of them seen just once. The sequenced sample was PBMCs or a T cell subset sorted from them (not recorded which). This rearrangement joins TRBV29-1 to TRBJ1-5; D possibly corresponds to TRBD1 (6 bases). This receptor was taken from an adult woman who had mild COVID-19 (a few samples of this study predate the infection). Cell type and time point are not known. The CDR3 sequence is CSVQDSSNQPQHF. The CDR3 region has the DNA TGCAGCGTTCAGGACAGTTCCAATCAGCCCCAGCATTTT. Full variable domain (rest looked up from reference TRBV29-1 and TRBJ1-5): SAVISQKPSRDICQRGTSLTIQCQVDSQVTMMFWYRQQPGQSLTLIATANQGSEATYESGFVIDKFPISRPNLTFSTLTVSNMSPEDSSIYLCSVQDSSNQPQHFGDGTRLSIL.